These 12 T cell receptor beta chains originate from one sample sequenced in a study of cytomegalovirus exposure and HLA in healthy donors. Both 60 Vbeta primers and 13 Jbeta primers went into the PCR. Some clones are missing from TCRdb's copy, which holds only in-frame ones; the method was immunoSEQ multiplex PCR. The data hold about 110,000 clones, with around 70% observed a single time. Specimen: PBMCs. Receptors were obtained from a woman in her forties in good health and CMV-seronegative.

The chain uses TRBV5-1 and TRBJ2-7, with 9 bases matching TRBD1. CDR3 length: 15 amino acids. CDR1 and CDR2 (germline): SGHRS, YFSETQ. Unmatched junction bases numbered 4, after V lost 1 base and J lost 2 bases. The CDR3 DNA reads as TGCGCCAGCAGCTTGAGGGGACAGGGCCCCTACGAGCAGTACTTC. This gives the protein CASSLRGQGPYEQYF.

The chain recombines TRBV6-1 with TRBJ1-2; D is ambiguous. The ends were cut back, 9 bases at V and 8 bases at J, with 16 bases in the middle. The CDR3 extends over 12 amino acids. The germline gives CDR1 MNHNS, CDR2 SASEGT. The CDR3 region is CASRGRAEGYTF. CDR3 bases: TGTGCCAGTCGGGGTAGGGCGGAAGGCTACACCTTC.

V and J are TRBV6-6 and TRBJ1-1; D is unresolved. Trimming cost V 2 bases and J 1 base, with 8 bases left between them. The CDR3 consists of 14 residues. Germline CDR1 MNHNY, CDR2 SVGAGI (reference sequence). CDR3 coding DNA: TGTGCCAGCAGTTACCAAAACAGGAACACTGAAGCTTTCTTT. The encoded protein is CASSYQNRNTEAFF.

The chain employs TRBV9 and TRBJ2-1; 7 nucleotides line up with TRBD2. From germline, CDR1 is SGDLS and CDR2 YYNGEE. The CDR3 is 15 residues long. Trimming removed 4 bases from V and 7 bases from J; junction bases left unmatched: 11. CDR3: CASSSPELGGNEQFF. DNA for the CDR3: TGTGCCAGCAGCTCACCGGAGCTCGGGGGGAATGAGCAGTTCTTC.

The V call is TRBV10-3, the J call TRBJ2-5; 8 nucleotides line up with TRBD1. V shed 7 bases and J 5 bases; nucleotides not matched to a gene: 3. CDR1 is ENHRY and CDR2 is SYGVKD in the germline V gene. This CDR3 contains 12 residues. CDR3 DNA: TGTGCCATCAAAAACAGGGGGGAGACCCAGTACTTC. This codes for CAIKNRGETQYF.

The CDR3 is CASSQDLVAYEQYF. The CDR3 DNA reads as TGTGCCAGCAGCCAAGATCTTGTCGCCTACGAGCAGTACTTC. V and J are TRBV4-2 and TRBJ2-7; D unclear. The length of the CDR3 is 14 residues. Trimming cost V 0 bases and J 2 bases, with 8 bases left between them. CDR1 and CDR2 from the germline V gene are LGHNA and YNFKEQ.

V and J are TRBV7-6 and TRBJ2-1, with D maybe TRBD1 (6 bases). CDR3 size: 16 residues. Germline-derived CDR1 and CDR2 are SGHVS and FNYEAQ. V was pared by 3 bases and J by 4 bases, with 16 bases between. As DNA, the CDR3 is TGTGCCAGCAGCTTGGGGACATCGGCTAGATACAATGAGCAGTTCTTC. Its translation: CASSLGTSARYNEQFF.

The chain joins TRBV7-2 to TRBJ2-1; 12 bases line up with TRBD2. Losses at the gene ends were 4 bases for V and 10 bases for J; bases not matched to a gene: 5. This CDR3 comprises 14 residues. Looked up from germline, CDR1 is SGHTA and CDR2 is FQGNSA. The CDR3 region is CASSSLAGGQEQFF. CDR3 nucleotide sequence: TGTGCCAGCAGCTCCCTAGCGGGGGGGCAGGAGCAGTTCTTC.

This chain uses TRBV19 with TRBJ1-1, with 7 bases identical to TRBD1. V lost 5 bases to trimming and J lost 1 base; unmatched junction nucleotides: 4. The CDR3 extends over 14 amino acids. From germline, CDR1 is LNHDA and CDR2 SQIVND (reference sequence). The CDR3 loop reads CASSPGQANTEAFF. The CDR3 DNA is TGTGCCAGTAGTCCAGGACAGGCGAACACTGAAGCTTTCTTT.

This clone was seen a handful of times. The V gene is TRBV7-9, the J gene TRBJ2-1, with 11 bases that match TRBD2. Germline CDR1 is SEHNR and CDR2 is FQNEAQ (reference sequence). The CDR3 is made up of 14 amino acids. Unmatched junction bases numbered 8, after V lost 8 bases and J lost 8 bases. The CDR3 here is CASRTSGGGDEQFF. As DNA, the CDR3 is TGTGCCAGCCGCACTAGCGGGGGAGGGGATGAGCAGTTCTTC.

This chain connects TRBV12-5 to TRBJ2-3, with TRBD2 identical over 13 bases. Germline V gives CDR1 LGHNT, CDR2 FRNRAP. J was trimmed by 7 bases and V by 6 bases; bases with no gene match: 4. The CDR3 contains 14 residues. The CDR3 bases are TGTGCTAGTGGGACGGGACTAGCGGGACATACGCAGTATTTT. This gives the protein CASGTGLAGHTQYF.

The chain joins TRBV7-6 to TRBJ2-1; D not resolved. Deletions cut 3 bases from V and 5 bases from J, with 5 bases between. This CDR3 contains 12 residues. CDR1 and CDR2 (germline): SGHVS, FNYEAQ. The chain's CDR3 is CASSFLDNEQFF. CDR3 nucleotide sequence: TGTGCCAGCAGCTTCCTTGACAATGAGCAGTTCTTC.